One sample yielded the 6 T cell receptor beta chains listed below, sequenced in a study of beta chain features in type 1 diabetes. The study reverse transcribed the entire isolated RNA, so it sequenced expressed TCRB transcripts. The data were produced by immunoSEQ multiplex PCR, yet TCRdb's version contains in-frame clones alone and is incomplete. The table shows 350,000 to 400,000 clones, with over 13% occurring only once. Sequencing was done on a sample of naive CD4+ T cells from blood. The origin of the receptors is a woman aged 18-29 years in good health.

This clone was seen a handful of times. The genes are TRBV27 and TRBJ1-1; 7 bases line up with TRBD1. V lost 9 bases and J lost 1; bases outside the gene matches: 2. Germline CDR1 MNHEY, CDR2 SMNVEV (reference sequence). This CDR3 has 12 amino acids. The CDR3 reads CASWDRNTEAFF. In DNA form, the CDR3 reads TGTGCCAGTTGGGACAGGAACACTGAAGCTTTCTTT.

This clone was seen a few times. The V gene is TRBV5-1, the J gene TRBJ1-2; a weak D match, TRBD1 (6 bases). The CDR3 length is 14 residues. Germline V gene lookup returns CDR1 SGHRS and CDR2 YFSETQ. Between the trimmed V and J ends, which lost 5 bases and 4 bases, there was a span of 15 bases. The CDR3 sequence: CASRGWDKFYGYTF. The CDR3 nucleotides read TGCGCCAGCAGGGGATGGGACAAATTCTATGGCTACACCTTC.

The chain couples TRBV6-6 to TRBJ1-1; D ambiguous. The CDR3 is 12 residues long. CDR1 is MNHNY, CDR2 SVGAGI, per germline (reference sequence). Trimming stripped 6 bases from V and 4 bases from J, with 9 bases between. Here the CDR3 DNA reads TGTGCCAGCAGGGCGGAGGGCACTGAAGCTTTCTTT. As protein: CASRAEGTEAFF.

The rearrangement uses TRBV2 and TRBJ1-1, with TRBD1 matching 8 bases. V lost 7 bases to trimming and J lost 7 bases; unmatched junction nucleotides: 11. The CDR3 length is 14 residues. Germline V gene lookup returns CDR1 SNHLY and CDR2 FYNNEI. The CDR3 reads CASIQGATFGEAFF. CDR3 in DNA: TGTGCCAGCATCCAGGGGGCCACGTTTGGTGAAGCTTTCTTT.

This chain links TRBV5-6 with TRBJ2-7; D might be TRBD2 (5 bases). Germline V gives CDR1 SGHDT, CDR2 YYEEEE. V shed 4 bases and J shed 0 bases, with 8 bases lying between them. The CDR3 consists of 13 residues. The CDR3 protein is CASSPGSSYEQYF. CDR3 in DNA: TGTGCCAGCAGCCCGGGATCCTCCTACGAGCAGTACTTC.

V is TRBV28 and J is TRBJ1-2; possibly TRBD1 for D (6 bases). V was cut by 4 bases and J by 4 bases, with 16 bases left in between. Germline-derived CDR1 and CDR2 are MDHEN and SYDVKM. This CDR3 is 15 amino acids long. The CDR3 nucleotides read TGTGCCAGCAGTTCCCAGGGGATGAACCCCTATGGCTACACCTTC. Residues: CASSSQGMNPYGYTF.